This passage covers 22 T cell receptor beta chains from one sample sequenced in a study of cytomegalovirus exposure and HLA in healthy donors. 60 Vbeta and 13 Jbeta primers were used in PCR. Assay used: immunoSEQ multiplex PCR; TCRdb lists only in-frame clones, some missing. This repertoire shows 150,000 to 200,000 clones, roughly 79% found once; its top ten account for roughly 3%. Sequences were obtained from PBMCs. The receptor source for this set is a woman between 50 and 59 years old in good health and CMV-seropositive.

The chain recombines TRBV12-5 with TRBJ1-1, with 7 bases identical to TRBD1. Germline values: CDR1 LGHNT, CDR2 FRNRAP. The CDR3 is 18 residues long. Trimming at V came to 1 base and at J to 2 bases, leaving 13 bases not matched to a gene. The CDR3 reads CASGLDLGPGGTNTEAFF. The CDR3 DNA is TGTGCTAGTGGTTTGGACCTAGGTCCAGGGGGGACTAACACTGAAGCTTTCTTT.

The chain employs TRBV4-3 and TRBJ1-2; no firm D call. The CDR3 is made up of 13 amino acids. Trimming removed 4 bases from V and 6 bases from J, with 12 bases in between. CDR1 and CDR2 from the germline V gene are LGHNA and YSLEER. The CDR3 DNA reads TGCGCCAGCAGCCCCAACGGGAGGGATGGCTACACCTTC. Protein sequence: CASSPNGRDGYTF.

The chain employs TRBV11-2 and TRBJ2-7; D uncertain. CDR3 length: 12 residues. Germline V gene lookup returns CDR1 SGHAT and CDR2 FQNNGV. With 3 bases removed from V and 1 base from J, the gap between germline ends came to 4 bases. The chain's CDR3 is CASSFRSYEQYF. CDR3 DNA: TGTGCCAGCAGCTTCCGTTCCTACGAGCAGTACTTC. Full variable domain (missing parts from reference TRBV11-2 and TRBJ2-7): EAGVAQSPRYKIIEKRQSVAFWCNPISGHATLYWYQQILGQGPKLLIQFQNNGVVDDSQLPKDRFSAERLKGVDSTLKIQPAKLEDSAVYLCASSFRSYEQYFGPGTRLTVT.

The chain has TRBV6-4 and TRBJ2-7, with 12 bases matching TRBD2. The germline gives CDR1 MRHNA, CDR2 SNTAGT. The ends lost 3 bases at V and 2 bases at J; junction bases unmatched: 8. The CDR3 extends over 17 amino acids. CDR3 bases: TGTGCCAGCAGTGAAAAGGTTTCTAGCGGGAGGGCCTACGAGCAGTACTTC. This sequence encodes CASSEKVSSGRAYEQYF.

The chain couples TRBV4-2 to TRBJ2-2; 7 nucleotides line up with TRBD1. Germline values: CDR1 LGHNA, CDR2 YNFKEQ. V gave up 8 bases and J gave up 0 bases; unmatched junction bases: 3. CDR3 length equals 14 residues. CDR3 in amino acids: CASRDRANTGELFF. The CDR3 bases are TGTGCCAGCCGGGACAGAGCGAACACCGGGGAGCTGTTTTTT.

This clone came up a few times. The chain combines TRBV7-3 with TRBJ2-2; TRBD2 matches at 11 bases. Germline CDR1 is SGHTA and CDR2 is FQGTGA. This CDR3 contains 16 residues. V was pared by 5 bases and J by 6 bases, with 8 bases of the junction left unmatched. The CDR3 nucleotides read TGTGCCAGCAGCGCCATAGCGGGAGGGCCGTCCGGGGAGCTGTTTTTT. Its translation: CASSAIAGGPSGELFF.

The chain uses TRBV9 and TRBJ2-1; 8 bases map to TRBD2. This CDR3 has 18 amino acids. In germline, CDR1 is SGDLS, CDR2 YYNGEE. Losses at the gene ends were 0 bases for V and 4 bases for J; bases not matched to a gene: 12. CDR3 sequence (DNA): TGTGCCAGCAGCGTAGGAATCGGCAGCGGGAGTCTTTACAATGAGCAGTTCTTC. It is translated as CASSVGIGSGSLYNEQFF.

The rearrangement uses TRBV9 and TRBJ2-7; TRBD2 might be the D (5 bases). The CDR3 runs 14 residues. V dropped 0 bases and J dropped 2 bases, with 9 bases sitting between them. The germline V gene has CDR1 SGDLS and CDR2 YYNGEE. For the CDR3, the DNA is TGTGCCAGCAGCGTAGAAGATAGCGCCTACGAGCAGTACTTC. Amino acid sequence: CASSVEDSAYEQYF.

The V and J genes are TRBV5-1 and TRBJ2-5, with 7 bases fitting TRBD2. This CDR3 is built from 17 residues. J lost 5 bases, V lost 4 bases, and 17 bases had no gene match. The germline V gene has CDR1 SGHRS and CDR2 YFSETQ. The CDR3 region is CASSLGASGASGETQYF. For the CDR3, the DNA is TGCGCCAGCAGCCTTGGGGCCAGCGGGGCGAGCGGCGAGACCCAGTACTTC.

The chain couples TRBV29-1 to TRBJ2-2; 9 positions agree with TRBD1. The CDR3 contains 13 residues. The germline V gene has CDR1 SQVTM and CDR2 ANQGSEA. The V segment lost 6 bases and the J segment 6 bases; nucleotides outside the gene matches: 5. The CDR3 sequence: CSVAGQGPGELFF. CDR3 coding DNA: TGCAGCGTAGCAGGACAGGGGCCCGGGGAGCTGTTTTTT.

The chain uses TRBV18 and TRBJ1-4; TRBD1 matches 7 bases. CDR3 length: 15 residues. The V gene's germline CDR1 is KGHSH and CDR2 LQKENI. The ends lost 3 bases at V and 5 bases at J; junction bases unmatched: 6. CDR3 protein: CASSPPPQGNEKLFF. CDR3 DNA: TGTGCCAGCTCACCTCCCCCACAGGGGAATGAAAAACTGTTTTTT.

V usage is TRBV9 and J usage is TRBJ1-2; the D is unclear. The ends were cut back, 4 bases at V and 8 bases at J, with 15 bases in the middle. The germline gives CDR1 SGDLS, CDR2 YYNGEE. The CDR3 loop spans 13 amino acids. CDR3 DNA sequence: TGTGCCAGCAGCACACCCGGAGTAGAGGGCTACACCTTC. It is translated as CASSTPGVEGYTF.

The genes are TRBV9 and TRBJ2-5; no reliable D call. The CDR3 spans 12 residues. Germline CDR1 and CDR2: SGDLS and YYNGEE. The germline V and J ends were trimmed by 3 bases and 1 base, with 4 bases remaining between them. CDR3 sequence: CASSGPQETQYF. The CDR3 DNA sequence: TGTGCCAGCAGCGGGCCCCAAGAGACCCAGTACTTC.

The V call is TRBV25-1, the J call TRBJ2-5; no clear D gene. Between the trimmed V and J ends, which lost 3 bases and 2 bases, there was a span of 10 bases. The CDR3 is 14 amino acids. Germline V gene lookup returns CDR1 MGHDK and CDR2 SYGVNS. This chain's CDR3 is CASSEAGPQETQYF. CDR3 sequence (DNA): TGTGCCAGCAGTGAGGCAGGCCCGCAAGAGACCCAGTACTTC.

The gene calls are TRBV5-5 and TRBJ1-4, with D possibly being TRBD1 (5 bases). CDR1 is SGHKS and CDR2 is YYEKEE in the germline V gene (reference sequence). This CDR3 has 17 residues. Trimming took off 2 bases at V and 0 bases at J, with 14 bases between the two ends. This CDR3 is CASSFRQGVSTNEKLFF. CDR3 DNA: TGTGCCAGCAGCTTCCGTCAAGGGGTGTCAACTAATGAAAAACTGTTTTTT. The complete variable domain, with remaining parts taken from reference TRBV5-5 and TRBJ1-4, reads DAGVTQSPTHLIKTRGQQVTLRCSPISGHKSVSWYQQVLGQGPQFIFQYYEKEERGRGNFPDRFSARQFPNYSSELNVNALLLGDSALYLCASSFRQGVSTNEKLFFGSGTQLSVL.

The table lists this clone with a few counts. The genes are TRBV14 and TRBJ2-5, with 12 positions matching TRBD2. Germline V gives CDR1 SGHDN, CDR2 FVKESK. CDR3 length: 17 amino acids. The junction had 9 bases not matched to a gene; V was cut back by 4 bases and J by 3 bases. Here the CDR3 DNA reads TGTGCCAGCAGCCTCTACCAGACTAGCGGGAGCAAAGAGACCCAGTACTTC. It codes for CASSLYQTSGSKETQYF.

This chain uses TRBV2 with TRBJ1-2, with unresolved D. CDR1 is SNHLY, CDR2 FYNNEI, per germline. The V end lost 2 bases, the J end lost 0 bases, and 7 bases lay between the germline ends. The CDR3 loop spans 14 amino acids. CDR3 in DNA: TGTGCCAGCAGTGAAAAAGCTTCTAACTATGGCTACACCTTC. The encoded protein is CASSEKASNYGYTF. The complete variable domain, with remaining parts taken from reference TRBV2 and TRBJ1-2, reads EPEVTQTPSHQVTQMGQEVILRCVPISNHLYFYWYRQILGQKVEFLVSFYNNEISEKSEIFDDQFSVERPDGSNFTLKIRSTKLEDSAMYFCASSEKASNYGYTFGSGTRLTVV.

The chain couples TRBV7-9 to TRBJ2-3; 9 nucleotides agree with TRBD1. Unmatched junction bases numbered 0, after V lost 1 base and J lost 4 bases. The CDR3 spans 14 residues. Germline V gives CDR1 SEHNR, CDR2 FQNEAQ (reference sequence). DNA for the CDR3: TGTGCCAGCAGCTTAGGGACAGGGGCAGATACGCAGTATTTT. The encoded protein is CASSLGTGADTQYF.

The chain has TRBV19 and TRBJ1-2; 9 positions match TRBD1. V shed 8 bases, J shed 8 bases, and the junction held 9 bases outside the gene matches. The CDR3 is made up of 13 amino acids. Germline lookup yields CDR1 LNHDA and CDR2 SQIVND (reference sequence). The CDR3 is CASQDRGYGGYTF. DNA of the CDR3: TGTGCCAGTCAGGACAGGGGTTATGGCGGCTACACCTTC.

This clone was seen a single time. In DNA, the CDR3 is TGTGCCAGCAGGGCCCGGACAGGGAACACCGGGGAGCTGTTTTTT. Its translation: CASRARTGNTGELFF. The J gene is TRBJ2-2, the V gene TRBV7-2, with 7 positions matching TRBD1. CDR1 is SGHTA, CDR2 FQGNSA, per germline. The CDR3 has 15 residues. Trimming took 6 bases from V and 1 from J; bases not matched to a gene: 5.

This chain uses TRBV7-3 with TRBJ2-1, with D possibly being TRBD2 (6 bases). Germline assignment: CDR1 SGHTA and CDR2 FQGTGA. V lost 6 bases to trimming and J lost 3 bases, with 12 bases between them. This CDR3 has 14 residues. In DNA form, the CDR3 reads TGTGCCAGCAGTGATGCGGGGAGCTACAATGAGCAGTTCTTC. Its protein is CASSDAGSYNEQFF.

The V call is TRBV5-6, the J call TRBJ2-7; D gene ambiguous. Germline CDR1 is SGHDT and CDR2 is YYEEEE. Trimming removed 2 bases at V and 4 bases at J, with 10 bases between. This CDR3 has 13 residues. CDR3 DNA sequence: TGTGCCAGCAGCTTTCCCACAGCTTACGAGCAGTACTTC. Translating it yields CASSFPTAYEQYF.